Listed below are T cell receptor beta chains from one sample, sequenced in a study of cytomegalovirus exposure and HLA in healthy donors. Clones were sequenced by immunoSEQ multiplex PCR, and TCRdb holds only the in-frame ones, with some missing. This sample has approximately 160,000 clones, with 60% to 80% found just once. Sequencing input: PBMCs. The source of these receptors is a woman between 50 and 59 years old in good health and CMV-seropositive. The CDR3 runs from the conserved cysteine through the conserved F or W. Fields, in order: D gene, V gene, J gene, clone size, CDR3 DNA, CDR3 protein. The D gene is left open where the match is weak. Part of the rows lack a size; the others show once, few, many or a class for expanded clones.

-,TRBV4-1,TRBJ2-2,-,TGCGCCAGCAGCCAACCCGGGTGGGGGCGCGGCACCGGGGAGCTGTTTTTT,CASSQPGWGRGTGELFF
TRBD2,TRBV7-2,TRBJ2-1,-,TGTGCCAGCAGCTCACTAGCGGGGGGACTCAATGAGCAGTTCTTC,CASSSLAGGLNEQFF
-,TRBV4-2,TRBJ2-1,-,TGTGCCAGCAGCCAAGTCAACAGGGTAGCCCTCAATGAGCAGTTCTTC,CASSQVNRVALNEQFF
TRBD1,TRBV5-4,TRBJ1-1,once,TGTGCCAGCAGCTTACAGGGGTCTCCTGGAGCTTTCTTT,CASSLQGSPGAFF
-,TRBV29-1,TRBJ1-4,-,TGCAGCGTTGAAGTATCCAGAGCCACGGAGAATGAAAAACTGTTTTTT,CSVEVSRATENEKLFF
-,TRBV9,TRBJ1-2,-,TGTGCCAGCAGCGTAGCCCCCCAAGGGGTTCCTAACTATGGCTACACCTTC,CASSVAPQGVPNYGYTF
-,TRBV5-1,TRBJ2-2,-,TGCGCCAGCAGTCCGAATGAGGGGGGGTCCGGGGAGCTGTTTTTT,CASSPNEGGSGELFF
-,TRBV6-1,TRBJ1-5,-,TGTGCCAGCAGGGGAGGCAATCAGCCCCAGCATTTT,CASRGGNQPQHF
TRBD1,TRBV10-3,TRBJ2-7,-,TGTGCCAGCAACGACCCGGGACAGGGGTACGAGCAGTACTTC,CASNDPGQGYEQYF
TRBD2,TRBV30,TRBJ2-1,-,TGTGCCTGGTCGGTCGGGGGGGCAAATGAGCAGTTCTTC,CAWSVGGANEQFF
-,TRBV18,TRBJ1-5,-,TGTGCCAGCTCCCCAAACAGGGATCAGCCCCAGCATTTT,CASSPNRDQPQHF
TRBD1,TRBV6-6,TRBJ1-1,-,TGTGCCAGCAGTGACAGGGGTGGGATCACTGAAGCTTTCTTT,CASSDRGGITEAFF
TRBD1,TRBV7-8,TRBJ2-1,-,TGTGCCAGCAGGCGACAGGACAGGGATTACAATGAGCAGTTCTTC,CASRRQDRDYNEQFF
-,TRBV9,TRBJ2-5,-,TGTGCCAGCAGCCCCACTTCTCCAATACTAGAGACCCAGTACTTC,CASSPTSPILETQYF
TRBD1,TRBV12-5,TRBJ1-5,-,TGTGCTAGTGCTACACAGGGGAATCAGCCCCAGCATTTT,CASATQGNQPQHF
-,TRBV14,TRBJ1-6,-,TGTGCCAGCAGCCAAGGGTTAGGCGGCCATAATTCACCCCTCCACTTT,CASSQGLGGHNSPLHF
TRBD1,TRBV6-5,TRBJ1-1,-,TGTGCCAGCAGTTTCTTAACAGGGGACACTGAAGCTTTCTTT,CASSFLTGDTEAFF
-,TRBV5-1,TRBJ2-5,few,TGCGCCAGCAGAGAAGAGGGGGTAGAGACCCAGTACTTC,CASREEGVETQYF
TRBD2,TRBV30,TRBJ2-3,-,TGTGCCTGGAGTTCGAGAGCGGGGGGGCTGAGCACAGATACGCAGTATTTT,CAWSSRAGGLSTDTQYF
TRBD1,TRBV7-6,TRBJ2-5,-,TGTGCCAGCAGCTTATCGCCGGACAGGCGCCAAGAGACCCAGTACTTC,CASSLSPDRRQETQYF
TRBD1,TRBV6-1,TRBJ2-5,-,TGTGCCAGCAGTGAAATGACAGGGGGCAAAGAGACCCAGTACTTC,CASSEMTGGKETQYF
TRBD1,TRBV2,TRBJ1-2,-,TGTGCCAGCACCGAACAGGGGAAAGGTGGCTACACCTTC,CASTEQGKGGYTF
TRBD2,TRBV5-4,TRBJ2-7,-,TGTGCCAGCAGCTTGGGCGGGGGGGACTCCTACGAGCAGTACTTC,CASSLGGGDSYEQYF
TRBD1,TRBV5-1,TRBJ1-2,-,TGCGCCAGCAGCTCCGGACAGGGAATCGGTGGCTACACCTTC,CASSSGQGIGGYTF
-,TRBV10-3,TRBJ2-3,-,TGTGCCATCAGTGTCGGGAGAGCCACAGATACGCAGTATTTT,CAISVGRATDTQYF
-,TRBV30,TRBJ1-5,-,TGTGCCTGGAGTGTACTAGGAGGGGACCAGCCCCAGCATTTT,CAWSVLGGDQPQHF
-,TRBV7-9,TRBJ1-2,-,TGTGCCAGCAGCTTAGGAGGAGTACTTAACTATGGCTACACCTTC,CASSLGGVLNYGYTF
TRBD2,TRBV4-2,TRBJ2-7,-,TGTGCCAGCAGCCAAGAGCCCGGGACTAGTTACGAGCAGTACTTC,CASSQEPGTSYEQYF
-,TRBV12-5,TRBJ2-2,once,TGTGCTAGTGGTTTGGGGCAGAACACCGGGGAGCTGTTTTTT,CASGLGQNTGELFF
TRBD1,TRBV10-2,TRBJ1-5,-,TGCGCCAGCAGTGAGTCGAAGGACAGGGACCAGCCCCAGCATTTT,CASSESKDRDQPQHF
TRBD1,TRBV7-9,TRBJ2-5,-,TGTGCCAGCAGCGAAAGGACAGGGGGCGTGAAGACCCAGTACTTC,CASSERTGGVKTQYF
-,TRBV19,TRBJ1-4,-,TGTGCCAGTAGTATATTCCGAGGACAAGGAGAAAAACTGTTTTTT,CASSIFRGQGEKLFF
TRBD1,TRBV18,TRBJ2-2,-,TGTGCCAGCTCACCCACAGGGGTGGACACCGGGGAGCTGTTTTTT,CASSPTGVDTGELFF
TRBD1,TRBV6-6,TRBJ1-1,-,TGTGCCAGCAGTTCGACAGGGTCACGGAACACTGAAGCTTTCTTT,CASSSTGSRNTEAFF
-,TRBV5-1,TRBJ1-4,-,TGCGCCAGCAGCCGGGGAACCGGACAGTCCGAAAAACTGTTTTTT,CASSRGTGQSEKLFF
-,TRBV30,TRBJ1-6,-,TGTGCTATATCCACGGCCTATAATTCACCCCTCCACTTT,CAISTAYNSPLHF
-,TRBV6-1,TRBJ1-2,few,TGTGCCAGCAGTGAAGAGGGACACCCCTATGGCTACACCTTC,CASSEEGHPYGYTF
TRBD2,TRBV7-9,TRBJ2-5,-,TGTTCCAGCAGCTTAGGGCTAGCGGGGGGCCCCGGGGAGACCCAGTACTTC,CSSSLGLAGGPGETQYF
TRBD2,TRBV11-3,TRBJ2-1,once,TGTGCCAGCAGTCAGACTAGCGGGGGTGGACATGAGCAGTTCTTC,CASSQTSGGGHEQFF
TRBD2,TRBV5-3,TRBJ2-3,-,TGTGCCAGAAGCTCGAGGGTGACGGGGGGGAGCACAGATACGCAGTATTTT,CARSSRVTGGSTDTQYF
TRBD2,TRBV9,TRBJ2-7,few,TGTGCCAGCAGCGTAGCGGGAGGGATGGCCTACGAGCAGTACTTC,CASSVAGGMAYEQYF
-,TRBV6-5,TRBJ2-3,-,TGTGCCAGCAGTAGGGGCGGGGGCCCAGATACGCAGTATTTT,CASSRGGGPDTQYF
TRBD2,TRBV6-4,TRBJ2-1,once,TGTGCCAGCAGTGTAGCGGGGGGTTCTTACAATGAGCAGTTCTTC,CASSVAGGSYNEQFF
-,TRBV25-1,TRBJ2-3,-,TGTGCCAGCAGTTTAGCAGATACGCAGTATTTT,CASSLADTQYF
-,TRBV9,TRBJ1-1,-,TGTGCCAGCAGCGTCGGGGGGAGAACTGAAGCTTTCTTT,CASSVGGRTEAFF
TRBD1,TRBV27,TRBJ2-1,few,TGTGCCAGCAGTTTATCGACAGGGTACAATGAGCAGTTCTTC,CASSLSTGYNEQFF
TRBD1,TRBV5-6,TRBJ1-3,-,TGTGCCAGCAGCGGTGGGGGACAGGGGCCCCCCTCTGGAAACACCATATATTTT,CASSGGGQGPPSGNTIYF
-,TRBV19,TRBJ1-1,-,TGTGCCAGTAGTATACAGGGCCTCACTGAAGCTTTCTTT,CASSIQGLTEAFF
-,TRBV4-1,TRBJ2-7,-,TGCGCCAGCAGCCGCGGGACTTCGTACGAGCAGTACTTC,CASSRGTSYEQYF
-,TRBV6-1,TRBJ1-3,few,TGTGCCAGCAGTGAAGCGTACCAACAAAACACCATATATTTT,CASSEAYQQNTIYF
-,TRBV2,TRBJ1-1,-,TGTGCCAGCATTACGGTCATGAACGCTGAAGCTTTCTTT,CASITVMNAEAFF
-,TRBV7-6,TRBJ1-5,-,TGTGCCAGCAGCTCAAGTGAGGGAGGTCCGTGGGGCAATCAGCCCCAGCATTTT,CASSSSEGGPWGNQPQHF
TRBD1,TRBV19,TRBJ1-2,once,TGTGCCAGTAGCTCCCGCCGGACAGGGCTCTATGGCTACACCTTC,CASSSRRTGLYGYTF